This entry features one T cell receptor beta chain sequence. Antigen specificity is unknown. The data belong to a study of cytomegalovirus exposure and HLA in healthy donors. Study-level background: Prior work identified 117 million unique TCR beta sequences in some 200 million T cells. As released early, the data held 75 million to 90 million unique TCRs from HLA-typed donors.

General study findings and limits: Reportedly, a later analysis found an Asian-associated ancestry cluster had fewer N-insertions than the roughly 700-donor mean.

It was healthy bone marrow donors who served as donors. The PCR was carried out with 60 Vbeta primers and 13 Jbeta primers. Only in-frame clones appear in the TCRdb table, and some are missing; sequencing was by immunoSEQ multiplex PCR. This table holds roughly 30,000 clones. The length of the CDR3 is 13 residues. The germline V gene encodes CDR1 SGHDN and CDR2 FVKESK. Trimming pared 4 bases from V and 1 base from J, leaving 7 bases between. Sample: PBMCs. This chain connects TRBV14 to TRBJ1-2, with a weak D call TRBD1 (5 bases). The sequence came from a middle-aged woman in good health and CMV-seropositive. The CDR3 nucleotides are TGTGCCAGCAGCCGAGACAGTAACTATGGCTACACCTTC. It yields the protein CASSRDSNYGYTF.